The T cell receptor (beta chain) described here comes from a study of T-cell reconstitution after alpha-beta-depleted transplantation in children. Study-wide results and caveats: Surviving recipient T cells and thymic progenitors underlay high day-60 TCRbeta diversity in some patients. Alpha-beta T cells present about two months after transplant were reported to originate from several hundred expanded graft clones.

This clonotype was seen many times. Its antigen remains unidentified. The TCRbeta library incorporated unique molecular identifiers. MiXCR, applied by TCRdb to the PCR reads, yields one record per CDR3 protein. The sample shows 610,000 or so distinct CDR3 sequences, about a quarter of them seen only once. Per germline, CDR1 SGHRS and CDR2 YFSETQ. Between the trimmed V and J ends, which lost 2 bases and 0 bases, there was a span of 1 base. CDR3 length: 12 amino acids. Specimen: PBMCs, collected before TCRalphabeta/CD19-depleted stem cell transplant. The chain is built from TRBV5-1 and TRBJ2-3; D not certain. The sequence was obtained from a boy less than two years old with Wiskott-Aldrich syndrome, due to receive a stem cell transplant. CDR3 residues: CASSFSTDTQYF. In nucleotides, the CDR3 is TGCGCCAGCAGCTTCAGCACAGATACGCAGTATTTT.